This T cell receptor (beta chain) was recorded in a study of blood T cell repertoires in COVID-19. For the study at large: Acute and convalescent COVID-19 specimens originated in the United States, Italy and Spain. T cells, B-cell-depleted T cells, or PBMCs provided the cDNA or gDNA that served as material.

The CDR3 sequence is 15 residues long. Germline V gives CDR1 GTSNPN, CDR2 SVGIG (reference sequence). The germline V and J ends were trimmed by 2 bases and 6 bases, with 17 bases remaining between them. Source study methods: Estimated nucleated cell counts came from reference gene primer amplification. Clones were read by immunoSEQ multiplex PCR, and TCRdb kept only the in-frame ones, dropping some. V and J calls and clone size are copied from that table; D and trimming were computed from the DNA. The sample includes roughly 88,000 clones, around 85% of them seen just once. This chain links TRBV30 with TRBJ2-1; D possibly corresponds to TRBD1 (6 bases). Sequences were obtained from peripheral blood. The sequence was collected from a woman at least 80 years old with active or convalescent COVID-19. CDR3 protein: CAWSRWSGALNEQFF. The CDR3 coding sequence is TGTGCCTGGAGTCGATGGTCAGGGGCCCTCAATGAGCAGTTCTTC.